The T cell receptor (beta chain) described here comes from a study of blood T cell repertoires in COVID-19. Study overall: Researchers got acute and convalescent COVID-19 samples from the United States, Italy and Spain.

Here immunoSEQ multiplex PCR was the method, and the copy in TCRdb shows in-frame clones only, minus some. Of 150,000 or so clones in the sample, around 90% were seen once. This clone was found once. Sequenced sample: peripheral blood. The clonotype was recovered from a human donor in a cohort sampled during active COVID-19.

CDR3 residues: CAISGTGGRTEAFF. The CDR3 DNA reads TGTGCCATCAGTGGGACAGGGGGCAGGACTGAAGCTTTCTTT. The chain is built from TRBV10-3 and TRBJ1-1, with 11 bases aligning to TRBD1. Unmatched junction bases numbered 3, after V lost 4 bases and J lost 5 bases. The germline V gene has CDR1 ENHRY and CDR2 SYGVKD. The CDR3 contains 14 residues.